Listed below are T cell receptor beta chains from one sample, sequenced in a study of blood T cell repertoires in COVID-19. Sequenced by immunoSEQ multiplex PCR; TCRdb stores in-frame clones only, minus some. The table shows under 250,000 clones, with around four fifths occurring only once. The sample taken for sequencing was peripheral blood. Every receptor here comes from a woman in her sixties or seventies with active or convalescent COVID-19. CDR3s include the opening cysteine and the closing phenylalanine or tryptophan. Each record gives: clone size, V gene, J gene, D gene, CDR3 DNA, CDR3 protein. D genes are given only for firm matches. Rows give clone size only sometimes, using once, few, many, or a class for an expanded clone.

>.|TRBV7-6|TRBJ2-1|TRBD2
TGTGCCAGCAGCTTAACCGGGACTAGCGCTTTCAATGAGCAGTTCTTC
CASSLTGTSAFNEQFF
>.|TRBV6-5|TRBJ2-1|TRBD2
TGTGCCAGCAGTTACGGGGGACTAGCGGACAATGAGCAGTTCTTC
CASSYGGLADNEQFF
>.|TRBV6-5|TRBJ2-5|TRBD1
TGTGCCAGCAGTTACCTCTCGCCAGGGGGCGGGGAGACCCAGTACTTC
CASSYLSPGGGETQYF
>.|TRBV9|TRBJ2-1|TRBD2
TGTGCCAGCAGCCCCCGGGGTAGCGGGACCTACAATGAGCAGTTCTTC
CASSPRGSGTYNEQFF
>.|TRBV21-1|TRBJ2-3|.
TGTGCCAGCCTCCAACGGGAGGACCCAGATACGCAGTATTTT
CASLQREDPDTQYF
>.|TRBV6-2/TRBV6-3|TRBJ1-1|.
TGTGCCAGCAGTGCCCGAACGGGAAGATTTGAAGCTTTCTTT
CASSARTGRFEAFF
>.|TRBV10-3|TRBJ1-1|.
TGTGCCATCAGTGACAGGGGGAACACTGAAGCTTTCTTT
CAISDRGNTEAFF
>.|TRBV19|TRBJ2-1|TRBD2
TGTGCCAGTAGTATAGCATGGGGACTAGCGGGGGGCTCCTACAATGAGCAGTTCTTC
CASSIAWGLAGGSYNEQFF
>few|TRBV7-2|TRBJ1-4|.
TGTGCCAGCAGCTTCGGCGTGGCGGGGGAACTGTTTTTT
CASSFGVAGELFF
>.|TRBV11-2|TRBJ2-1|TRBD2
TGTGCCAGCAGCCGACTAGCGGCGGTCTACAATGAGCAGTTCTTC
CASSRLAAVYNEQFF
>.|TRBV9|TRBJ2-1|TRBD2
TGTGCCAGCAGCGTAGAAGTAGCGGGAGGGCCACGGGAGCAGTTCTTC
CASSVEVAGGPREQFF
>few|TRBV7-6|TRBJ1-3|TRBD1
TGTGCCAGCAGCCTGAGCGTAGGGACAGGCTCTGGAAACACCATATATTTT
CASSLSVGTGSGNTIYF